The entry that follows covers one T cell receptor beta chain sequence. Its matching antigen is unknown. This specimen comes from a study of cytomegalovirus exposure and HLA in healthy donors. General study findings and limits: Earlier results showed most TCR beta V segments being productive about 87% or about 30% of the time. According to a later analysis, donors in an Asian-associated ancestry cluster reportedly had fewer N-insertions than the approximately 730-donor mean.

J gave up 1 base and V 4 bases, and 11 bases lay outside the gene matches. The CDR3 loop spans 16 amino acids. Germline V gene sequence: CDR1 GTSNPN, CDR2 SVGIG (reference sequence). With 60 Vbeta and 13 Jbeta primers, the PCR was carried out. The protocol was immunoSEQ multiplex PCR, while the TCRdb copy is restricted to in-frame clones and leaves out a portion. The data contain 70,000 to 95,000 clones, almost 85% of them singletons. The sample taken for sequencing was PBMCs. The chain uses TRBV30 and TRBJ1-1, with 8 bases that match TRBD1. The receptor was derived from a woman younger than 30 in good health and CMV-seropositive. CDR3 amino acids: CAWNVAGGWTNTEAFF. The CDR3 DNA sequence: TGTGCCTGGAACGTGGCAGGGGGCTGGACGAACACTGAAGCTTTCTTT.